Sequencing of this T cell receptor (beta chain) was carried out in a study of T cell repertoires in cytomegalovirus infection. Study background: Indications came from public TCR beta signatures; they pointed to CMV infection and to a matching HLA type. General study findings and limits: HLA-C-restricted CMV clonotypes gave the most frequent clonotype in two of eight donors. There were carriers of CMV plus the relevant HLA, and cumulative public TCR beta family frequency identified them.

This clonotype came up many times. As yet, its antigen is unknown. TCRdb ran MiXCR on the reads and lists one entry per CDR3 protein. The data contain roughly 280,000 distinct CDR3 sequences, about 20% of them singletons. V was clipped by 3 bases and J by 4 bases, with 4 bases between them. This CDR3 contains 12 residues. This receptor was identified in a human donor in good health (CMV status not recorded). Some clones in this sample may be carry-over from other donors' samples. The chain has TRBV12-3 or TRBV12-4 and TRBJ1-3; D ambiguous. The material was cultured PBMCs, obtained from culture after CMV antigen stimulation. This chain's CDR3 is CASSFGGNTIYF. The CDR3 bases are TGTGCCAGCAGTTTCGGCGGAAACACCATATATTTT.